A selection of T cell receptor beta chains follows, all from one sample in a study of T cell repertoires in cytomegalovirus infection. Their antigens are not known. Each CDR3 protein is one row after TCRdb ran MiXCR on the reads. In the table there are some 480,000 distinct CDR3 sequences, around a third of which are singletons. The sequencing used cultured PBMCs, collected from culture after CMV antigen stimulation. These receptors were taken from a human donor in good health (CMV status not recorded). Some clones in this sample may be carry-over from other donors' samples. Both conserved end residues are trimmed from each CDR3. D genes are given only for firm matches.

V gene: TRBV7-2
D gene: .
J gene: TRBJ2-1
CDR3 protein: ASSLGSMVYNEQF

V gene: TRBV7-2
D gene: .
J gene: TRBJ1-5
CDR3 protein: ASSLVSTGRSNQPQH

V gene: TRBV6-6
D gene: .
J gene: TRBJ2-3
CDR3 protein: ASAEDMSTDTQY

V gene: TRBV19
D gene: TRBD2
J gene: TRBJ2-1
CDR3 protein: ASSIAGTSGSFEQF

V gene: TRBV18
D gene: .
J gene: TRBJ1-1
CDR3 protein: ASSPPGVNTEAF

V gene: TRBV12-3/TRBV12-4
D gene: .
J gene: TRBJ1-2
CDR3 protein: ASSFWGYYGYT

V gene: TRBV7-9
D gene: TRBD1
J gene: TRBJ2-1
CDR3 protein: ASSFSHLGTGVNEQF

V gene: TRBV7-2
D gene: TRBD1
J gene: TRBJ1-1
CDR3 protein: ASSLAVGTGSVAF

V gene: TRBV4-1
D gene: TRBD2
J gene: TRBJ2-3
CDR3 protein: ASSQDWREGDTQY

V gene: TRBV9
D gene: .
J gene: TRBJ1-2
CDR3 protein: ASRAGTPPYGYT

V gene: TRBV12-3/TRBV12-4
D gene: TRBD1
J gene: TRBJ2-3
CDR3 protein: ASTAGDRGPSDTQY

V gene: TRBV7-8
D gene: .
J gene: TRBJ2-2
CDR3 protein: ASSFFFGGDAVRELF

V gene: TRBV4-3
D gene: TRBD2
J gene: TRBJ2-1
CDR3 protein: ASSQDLAGSYNEQF

V gene: TRBV28
D gene: .
J gene: TRBJ1-6
CDR3 protein: ASSSLGRTNSPLH

V gene: TRBV7-2
D gene: TRBD2
J gene: TRBJ2-7
CDR3 protein: ASSSPSVASGRANKYEQY

V gene: TRBV7-2
D gene: .
J gene: TRBJ1-4
CDR3 protein: ASSSQGATNEKLF

V gene: TRBV28
D gene: TRBD2
J gene: TRBJ2-1
CDR3 protein: ASSLPPGLVNEQF

V gene: TRBV19
D gene: .
J gene: TRBJ1-3
CDR3 protein: ASRTTGNTIY

V gene: TRBV7-2
D gene: TRBD2
J gene: TRBJ2-7
CDR3 protein: ASSFPLSGAYEQY

V gene: TRBV12-3/TRBV12-4
D gene: .
J gene: TRBJ1-2
CDR3 protein: ASSSPGRIYGYT

V gene: TRBV6-5
D gene: TRBD1
J gene: TRBJ2-7
CDR3 protein: ASSPDRDGSYEQY

V gene: TRBV20-1
D gene: .
J gene: TRBJ1-1
CDR3 protein: SASSGAGAF

V gene: TRBV7-6
D gene: .
J gene: TRBJ1-5
CDR3 protein: ASSPDGTNQPQH

V gene: TRBV6-5
D gene: .
J gene: TRBJ2-6
CDR3 protein: ASSYSPWGAGGANVLT

V gene: TRBV6-2/TRBV6-3
D gene: TRBD1
J gene: TRBJ1-5
CDR3 protein: ASSQITGVRSNQPQH

V gene: TRBV7-9
D gene: .
J gene: TRBJ2-7
CDR3 protein: ASSFSGYDGYEQY

V gene: TRBV7-6
D gene: .
J gene: TRBJ2-3
CDR3 protein: ASSLGPADTQY

V gene: TRBV28
D gene: TRBD2
J gene: TRBJ2-4
CDR3 protein: ASSLPGTSGRTDIQY

V gene: TRBV5-1
D gene: .
J gene: TRBJ1-2
CDR3 protein: ASSLSGWDYGYT

V gene: TRBV24-1
D gene: TRBD2
J gene: TRBJ2-7
CDR3 protein: ATSASGGTYEQY

V gene: TRBV24-1
D gene: TRBD1
J gene: TRBJ2-5
CDR3 protein: ATSPPGQGTPETQY

V gene: TRBV7-2
D gene: .
J gene: TRBJ1-5
CDR3 protein: ASSLVGPADNQPQH

V gene: TRBV6-1
D gene: .
J gene: TRBJ1-6
CDR3 protein: ASRQGGSYNSPLH

V gene: TRBV20-1
D gene: .
J gene: TRBJ1-3
CDR3 protein: SAPGSGNTIY

V gene: TRBV12-3/TRBV12-4
D gene: TRBD2
J gene: TRBJ2-1
CDR3 protein: ASIPSGRQSYNEQF

V gene: TRBV4-1
D gene: .
J gene: TRBJ1-4
CDR3 protein: ASSRNGAGEKLF

V gene: TRBV20-1
D gene: TRBD2
J gene: TRBJ2-5
CDR3 protein: SVREDSETQY

V gene: TRBV18
D gene: .
J gene: TRBJ1-1
CDR3 protein: ASSPSPQEAF

V gene: TRBV19
D gene: TRBD1
J gene: TRBJ2-3
CDR3 protein: ASSKDRDFLDTQY

V gene: TRBV19
D gene: TRBD1
J gene: TRBJ2-2
CDR3 protein: ASSILQGANTGELF

V gene: TRBV7-2
D gene: .
J gene: TRBJ2-3
CDR3 protein: ASSFMPPDTQY

V gene: TRBV6-5
D gene: TRBD1
J gene: TRBJ1-6
CDR3 protein: ASRQGMDSPLH

V gene: TRBV28
D gene: .
J gene: TRBJ1-2
CDR3 protein: TTATGATGGYT

V gene: TRBV7-2
D gene: .
J gene: TRBJ1-3
CDR3 protein: ASSRTQGAGNTIY

V gene: TRBV7-2
D gene: .
J gene: TRBJ2-5
CDR3 protein: ASSAGPAETQY

V gene: TRBV11-2
D gene: .
J gene: TRBJ1-2
CDR3 protein: ASSLRSREKYGYT

V gene: TRBV30
D gene: .
J gene: TRBJ1-4
CDR3 protein: AWSLGGLKF

V gene: TRBV7-2
D gene: .
J gene: TRBJ1-5
CDR3 protein: ASSIKIGNQPQH

V gene: TRBV29-1
D gene: .
J gene: TRBJ1-1
CDR3 protein: SVETGFRPAMNTEAF

V gene: TRBV7-2
D gene: .
J gene: TRBJ1-5
CDR3 protein: ASSQGTRGTNQPQH